This T cell receptor (beta chain) is from a study of T cells in localized non-small cell lung cancer. The protocol was immunoSEQ multiplex PCR, while the TCRdb copy is restricted to in-frame clones and leaves out a portion. Of over 15,000 clones listed, 75% to 90% are singletons. Trimming took 0 bases from V and 3 from J, leaving 8 bases between them. Germline V CDR1 and CDR2: SGDLS, YYNGEE. The CDR3 covers 14 residues. This clone was seen a single time. What it recognizes is unknown. Findings and limits, study-wide: When the top 100 tumor clones were examined, a median about 60 of them also appeared in the adjacent lung, which was paired and uninvolved. The study linked higher blood T cell density to longer overall survival.

The genes are TRBV9 and TRBJ2-3; D is uncertain. Here the sequenced sample was peripheral blood, taken before any cancer treatment. The TCR comes from a male donor older than 55 with stage II squamous cell lung carcinoma. The CDR3 sequence is CASSVVPTTDTQYF. CDR3 nucleotides: TGTGCCAGCAGCGTAGTCCCTACTACAGATACGCAGTATTTT.